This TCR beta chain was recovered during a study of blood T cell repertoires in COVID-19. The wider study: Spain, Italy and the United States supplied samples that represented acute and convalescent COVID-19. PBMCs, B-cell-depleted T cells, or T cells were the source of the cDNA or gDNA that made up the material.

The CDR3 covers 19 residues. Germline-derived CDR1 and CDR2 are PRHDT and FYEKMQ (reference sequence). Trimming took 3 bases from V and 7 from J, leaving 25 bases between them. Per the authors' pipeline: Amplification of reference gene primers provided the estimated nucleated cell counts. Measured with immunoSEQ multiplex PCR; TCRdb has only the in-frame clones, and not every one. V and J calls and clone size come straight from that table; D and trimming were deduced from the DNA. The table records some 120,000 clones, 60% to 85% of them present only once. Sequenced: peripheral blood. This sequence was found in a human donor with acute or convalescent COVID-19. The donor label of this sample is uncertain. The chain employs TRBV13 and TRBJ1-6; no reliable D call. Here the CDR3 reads CASSLASPGFQSSNSPLHF. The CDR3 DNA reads TGTGCCAGCAGCTTGGCCTCTCCGGGGTTTCAGAGTTCGAATTCACCCCTCCACTTT.